This is a list of T cell receptor beta chains from one sample in a study of T-cell memory formation after mild COVID-19. TCRdb analysed the 5' RACE reads with MiXCR anew, one entry per CDR3 protein. The top ten clones hold about 21% of a sample with around 340,000 distinct CDR3 sequences, under 15% of them seen once. Material: PBMCs or a T cell subset sorted from them (not recorded which). The receptors were gathered from a man aged 18 to 29 who had mild COVID-19 (a few samples of this study predate the infection). Cell type and time point are not known. The CDR3 runs from the conserved cysteine through the conserved F or W. D genes are given only for firm matches. Some rows mark clone size as missing; the rest say once, few, many or name a class of expanded clone.

len | d_gene | j_gene | abundance | v_gene | CDR3aa | CDR3nt
17 | TRBD2 | TRBJ2-1 | - | TRBV5-1 | CASSLALGGSAYNEQFF | TGCGCCAGCAGCTTGGCCTTGGGGGGGAGCGCCTACAATGAGCAGTTCTTC
13 | - | TRBJ2-7 | many | TRBV7-2 | CASSLGQPYEQYF | TGTGCCAGCAGCTTAGGACAGCCCTACGAGCAGTACTTC
14 | TRBD1 | TRBJ1-1 | few | TRBV7-9 | CASSSAGGESEAFF | TGTGCCAGCAGCTCGGCAGGGGGAGAATCTGAAGCTTTCTTT
15 | - | TRBJ2-5 | few | TRBV7-2 | CASSWGRNIQETQYF | TGTGCCAGCAGCTGGGGCCGGAACATACAAGAGACCCAGTACTTC
13 | - | TRBJ2-7 | - | TRBV6-2/TRBV6-3 | CASSTDSSYEQYF | TGTGCCAGCAGTACCGACAGCTCCTACGAGCAGTACTTC
14 | - | TRBJ2-1 | - | TRBV7-2 | CASSLALRGSEQFF | TGTGCCAGCAGCTTAGCGCTCCGGGGAAGTGAGCAGTTCTTC
15 | - | TRBJ2-5 | - | TRBV14 | CASSQGGTEQETQYF | TGTGCCAGCAGCCAAGGAGGGACTGAACAAGAGACCCAGTACTTC
16 | - | TRBJ2-7 | few | TRBV18 | CASSPVALGSSYEQYF | TGTGCCAGCTCACCTGTCGCACTCGGCAGCTCCTACGAGCAGTACTTC
13 | - | TRBJ2-5 | few | TRBV7-2 | CASSSPPEETQYF | TGTGCCAGCAGCTCCCCCCCCGAAGAGACCCAGTACTTC
14 | - | TRBJ1-1 | few | TRBV9 | CASSVEAGNTEAFF | TGTGCCAGCAGCGTGGAGGCAGGTAACACTGAAGCTTTCTTT
12 | - | TRBJ1-2 | few | TRBV5-5 | CASSLGVRGYTF | TGTGCCAGCAGCTTGGGGGTACGCGGCTACACCTTC
15 | TRBD2 | TRBJ2-5 | few | TRBV3-1 | CASTPGGGRVETQYF | TGTGCCAGCACCCCGGGGGGGGGCCGAGTGGAGACCCAGTACTTC
16 | TRBD1 | TRBJ1-1 | - | TRBV5-1 | CASSYLGQAMNTEAFF | TGCGCCAGCAGCTACCTGGGACAGGCGATGAACACTGAAGCTTTCTTT
11 | - | TRBJ1-2 | many | TRBV12-3/TRBV12-4 | CASGQNYGYTF | TGTGCCAGCGGACAGAACTATGGCTACACCTTC
14 | TRBD1 | TRBJ2-7 | once | TRBV10-1 | CASSEPGQSGEQYF | TGCGCCAGCAGTGAGCCGGGACAGTCGGGCGAGCAGTACTTC
12 | TRBD1 | TRBJ2-7 | few | TRBV20-1 | CSARDSGYEQYF | TGCAGTGCTCGGGACAGTGGCTACGAGCAGTACTTC
15 | TRBD1 | TRBJ2-5 | - | TRBV6-5 | CASRPGTGGGETQYF | TGTGCCAGCAGGCCCGGGACAGGGGGCGGAGAGACCCAGTACTTC
16 | - | TRBJ1-2 | - | TRBV3-1 | CASSRRPRGANYGYTF | TGTGCCAGCAGCCGTCGCCCCAGGGGTGCTAACTATGGCTACACCTTC
13 | - | TRBJ2-3 | many | TRBV3-1 | CASSQDGGDTQYF | TGTGCCAGCAGCCAAGATGGGGGAGATACGCAGTATTTT
15 | - | TRBJ1-4 | few | TRBV4-3 | CASSQGPESIEKLFF | TGCGCCAGCAGCCAAGGACCTGAATCGATTGAAAAACTGTTTTTT
15 | TRBD2 | TRBJ2-7 | - | TRBV13 | CASSLGLAGIEEQYF | TGTGCCAGCAGCTTAGGACTAGCGGGGATCGAAGAGCAGTACTTC
14 | - | TRBJ1-3 | - | TRBV6-2/TRBV6-3 | CATMGGISGNTIYF | TGTGCCACCATGGGAGGGATCTCTGGAAACACCATATATTTT
15 | - | TRBJ1-6 | few | TRBV5-1 | CASSFDVVGTSPLHF | TGCGCCAGCAGCTTCGACGTGGTGGGGACCTCACCCCTCCACTTT
14 | - | TRBJ1-1 | few | TRBV4-1 | CASSRNGGDTEAFF | TGCGCCAGCAGCCGGAACGGGGGTGACACTGAAGCTTTCTTT
15 | - | TRBJ1-2 | - | TRBV3-1 | CASSQFHRAGYGYTF | TGTGCCAGCAGCCAGTTTCACAGGGCTGGCTATGGCTACACCTTC
13 | - | TRBJ1-2 | few | TRBV10-3 | CAISPRGNYGYTF | TGTGCCATCAGCCCCAGGGGTAACTATGGCTACACCTTC
15 | - | TRBJ2-2 | many | TRBV5-5 | CASSTPNTNTGELFF | TGTGCCAGCAGCACCCCCAATACGAACACCGGGGAGCTGTTTTTT
12 | TRBD1 | TRBJ2-7 | - | TRBV7-2 | CASSASGQGQYF | TGTGCCAGCAGCGCATCGGGACAGGGACAGTACTTC
16 | - | TRBJ2-5 | many | TRBV10-2 | CASSESSLTGQETQYF | TGCGCCAGCAGTGAGTCGAGCTTGACAGGCCAAGAGACCCAGTACTTC